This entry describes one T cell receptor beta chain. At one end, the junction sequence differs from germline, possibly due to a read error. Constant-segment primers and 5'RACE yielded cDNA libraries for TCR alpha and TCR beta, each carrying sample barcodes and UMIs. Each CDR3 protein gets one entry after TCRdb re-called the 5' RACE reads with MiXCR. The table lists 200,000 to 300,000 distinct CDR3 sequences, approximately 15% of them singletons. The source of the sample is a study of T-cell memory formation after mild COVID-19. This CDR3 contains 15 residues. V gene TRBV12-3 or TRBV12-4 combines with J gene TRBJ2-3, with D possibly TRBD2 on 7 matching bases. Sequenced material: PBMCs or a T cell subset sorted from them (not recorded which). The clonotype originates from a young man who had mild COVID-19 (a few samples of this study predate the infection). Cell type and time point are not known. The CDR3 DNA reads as TGTGCCAGCAGTTTCGGACAGACTAGCACAGATACGCGGTATTTT. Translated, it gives CASSFGQTSTDTRYF.